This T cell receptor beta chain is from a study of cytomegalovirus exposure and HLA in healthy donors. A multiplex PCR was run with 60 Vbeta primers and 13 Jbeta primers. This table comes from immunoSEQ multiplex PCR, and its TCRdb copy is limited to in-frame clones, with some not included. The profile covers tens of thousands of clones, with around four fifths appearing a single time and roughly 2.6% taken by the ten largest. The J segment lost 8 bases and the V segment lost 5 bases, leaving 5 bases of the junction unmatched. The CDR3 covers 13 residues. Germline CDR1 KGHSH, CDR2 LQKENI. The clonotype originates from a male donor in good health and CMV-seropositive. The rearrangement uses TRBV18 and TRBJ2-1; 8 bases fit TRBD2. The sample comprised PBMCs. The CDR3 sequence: CASSGPGGDEQFF. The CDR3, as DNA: TGTGCCAGCTCAGGCCCCGGGGGGGATGAGCAGTTCTTC.